This T cell receptor (beta chain) is from a study of blood T cells in healthy people across ages. Primed by a sample-barcoded 5' primer and a J-beta primer mix, a second PCR proceeded for about 7 to 12 cycles. Via MiXCR, TCRdb re-called the 5' RACE reads, giving one row per CDR3 protein. Among some 550,000 distinct CDR3 sequences, 40% to 50% were seen once, and the ten largest hold 20% to 25%. The study's findings and limits: With age, beta diversity per million T cells declined roughly linearly, significantly by around 43.

The sample providers were healthy Caucasian people from Russia, aged roughly 6 to 100. This clonotype was recorded at least ten times. What it binds is not known. Sample: blood. The sequence was collected from a man at least 80 years old in good health.

The CDR3 reads CASSQELLVGSPLHF. The CDR3 DNA sequence: TGCGCCAGCAGCCAAGAACTGTTGGTTGGGTCACCCCTCCACTTT. The V and J genes are TRBV4-3 and TRBJ1-6; D uncertain. V lost 0 bases to trimming and J lost 10 bases, with 13 bases between them. The length of the CDR3 is 15 residues. The germline V gene has CDR1 LGHNA and CDR2 YSLEER.